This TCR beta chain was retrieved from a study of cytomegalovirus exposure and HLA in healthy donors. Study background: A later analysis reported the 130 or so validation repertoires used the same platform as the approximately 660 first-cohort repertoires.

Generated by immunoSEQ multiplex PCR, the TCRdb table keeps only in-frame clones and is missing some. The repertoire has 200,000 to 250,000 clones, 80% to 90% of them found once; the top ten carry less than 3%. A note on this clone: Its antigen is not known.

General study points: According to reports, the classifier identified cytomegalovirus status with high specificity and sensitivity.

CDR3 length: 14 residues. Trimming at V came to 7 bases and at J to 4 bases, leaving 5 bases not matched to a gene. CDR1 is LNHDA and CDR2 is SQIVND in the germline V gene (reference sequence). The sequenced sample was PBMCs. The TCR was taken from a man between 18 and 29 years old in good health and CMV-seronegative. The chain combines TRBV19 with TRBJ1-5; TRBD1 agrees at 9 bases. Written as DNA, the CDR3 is TGTGCCAGTAAGACGGGACAGGGAAATCAGCCCCAGCATTTT. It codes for CASKTGQGNQPQHF.